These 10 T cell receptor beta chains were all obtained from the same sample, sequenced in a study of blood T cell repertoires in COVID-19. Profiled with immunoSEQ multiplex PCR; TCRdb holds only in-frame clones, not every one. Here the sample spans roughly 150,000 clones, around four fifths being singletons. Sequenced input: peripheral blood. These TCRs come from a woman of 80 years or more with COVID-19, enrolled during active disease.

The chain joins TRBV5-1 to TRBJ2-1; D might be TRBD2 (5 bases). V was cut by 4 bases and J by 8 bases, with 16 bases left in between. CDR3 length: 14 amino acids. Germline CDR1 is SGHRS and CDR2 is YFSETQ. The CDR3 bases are TGCGCCAGCAGCCTCCGGACTTCTTTGGATGAGCAGTTCTTC. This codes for CASSLRTSLDEQFF.

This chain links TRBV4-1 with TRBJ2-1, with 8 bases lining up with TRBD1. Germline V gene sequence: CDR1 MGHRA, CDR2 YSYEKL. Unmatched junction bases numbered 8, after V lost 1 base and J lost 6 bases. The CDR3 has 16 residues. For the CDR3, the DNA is TGCGCCAGCAGCCAAGGCCAGGGGGCGGGTATCAATGAGCAGTTCTTC. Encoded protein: CASSQGQGAGINEQFF.

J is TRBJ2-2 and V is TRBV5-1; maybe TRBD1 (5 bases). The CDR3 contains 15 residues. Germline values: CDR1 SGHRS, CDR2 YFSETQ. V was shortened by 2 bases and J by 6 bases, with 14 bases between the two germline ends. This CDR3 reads CASSLGASLAGELFF. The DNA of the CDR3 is TGCGCCAGCAGCTTAGGGGCTAGTCTTGCCGGGGAGCTGTTTTTT.

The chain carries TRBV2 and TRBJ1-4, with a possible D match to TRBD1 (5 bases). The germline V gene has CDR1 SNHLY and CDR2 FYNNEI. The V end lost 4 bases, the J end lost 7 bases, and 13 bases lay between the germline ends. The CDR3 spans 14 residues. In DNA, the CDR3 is TGTGCCAGCAGTGCGGGGGGTAGGCTTGAAAAACTGTTTTTT. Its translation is CASSAGGRLEKLFF.

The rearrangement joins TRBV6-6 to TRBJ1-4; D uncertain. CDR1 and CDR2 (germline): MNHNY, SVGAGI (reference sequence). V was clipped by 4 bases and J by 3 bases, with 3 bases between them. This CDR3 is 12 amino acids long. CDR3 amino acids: CASSSANEKLFF. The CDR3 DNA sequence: TGTGCCAGCAGTTCCGCTAATGAAAAACTGTTTTTT.

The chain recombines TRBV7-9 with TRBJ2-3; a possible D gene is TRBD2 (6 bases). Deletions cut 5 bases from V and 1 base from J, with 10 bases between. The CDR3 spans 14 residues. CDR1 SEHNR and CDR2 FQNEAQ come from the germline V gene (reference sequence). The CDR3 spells CASSRLGRTDTQYF. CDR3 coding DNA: TGTGCCAGCAGCCGACTAGGTCGCACAGATACGCAGTATTTT.

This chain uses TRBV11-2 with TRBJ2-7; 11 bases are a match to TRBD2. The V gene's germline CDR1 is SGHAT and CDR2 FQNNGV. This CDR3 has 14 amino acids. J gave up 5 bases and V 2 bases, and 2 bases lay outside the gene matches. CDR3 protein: CASSLRLAGNEQYF. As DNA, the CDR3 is TGTGCCAGCAGCTTAAGACTAGCGGGAAACGAGCAGTACTTC.

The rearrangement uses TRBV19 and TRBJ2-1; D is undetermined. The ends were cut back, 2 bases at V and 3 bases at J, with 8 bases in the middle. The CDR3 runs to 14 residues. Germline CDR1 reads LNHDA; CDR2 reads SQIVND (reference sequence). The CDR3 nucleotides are TGTGCCAGTAGTATAAGTGCAGGCTACAATGAGCAGTTCTTC. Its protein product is CASSISAGYNEQFF. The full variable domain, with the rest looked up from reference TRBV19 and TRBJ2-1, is DGGITQSPKYLFRKEGQNVTLSCEQNLNHDAMYWYRQDPGQGLRLIYYSQIVNDFQKGDIAEGYSVSREKKESFPLTVTSAQKNPTAFYLCASSISAGYNEQFFGPGTRLTVL.

In nucleotides, the CDR3 is TGTGCCAGCTCACCATCCGGGACAGGGTCCACAGATACGCAGTATTTT. Residues: CASSPSGTGSTDTQYF. The chain uses TRBV18 and TRBJ2-3; the match to TRBD1 covers 9 bases. CDR3 length: 16 amino acids. Germline lookup yields CDR1 KGHSH and CDR2 LQKENI. Trimming cost V 2 bases and J 2 bases; bases outside gene matches: 5.

CDR3 in DNA: TGTGCCAGCAGCGCGACTAGCGGGGTGTACAATGAGCAGTTCTTC. Translated: CASSATSGVYNEQFF. The chain is built from TRBV5-5 and TRBJ2-1, with TRBD2 matching over 11 bases. V dropped 4 bases and J dropped 4; count of bases not matched to a gene: 4. The CDR3 has 15 residues. Germline V gene data show CDR1 as SGHKS and CDR2 as YYEKEE (reference sequence).